This TCR beta chain is drawn from a study of CXCR3-negative and CXCR3-positive naive CD8 T cells. This CDR3 region has 19 residues. The germline V gene has CDR1 MNHEY and CDR2 SVGEGT. Whole-study results and caveats: A higher hydrophobicity marked the TRB CDR3s of CXCR3-positive naive cells versus CXCR3-negative naive cells. Cryopreservation partially decreased CXCR3 expression, and most assays used fresh PBMCs.

Sorts performed in triplicate captured 300,000 or so cells each from every CD8+ T cell subset. About this clonotype: Its cognate antigen is unknown.

The TRB libraries of cDNA were built by UMI-labeled 5' RACE. TCRdb reanalyzed the 5' RACE reads and collapses them to one entry per CDR3 protein, without DNA. There are around 60,000 distinct CDR3 sequences in the sample, with around 0.45% held by the top ten. Sequenced sample: naive CXCR3- CD8+ T cells from blood. This sample's subset: CD45RO-CCR7+CD27+CD95- naive CD8+ T cells lacking CXCR3 (TNR3-). The sequence was obtained from a human donor in good health. Some clones in this sample may be carry-over from other donors' samples. The chain joins TRBV6-2 or TRBV6-3 to TRBJ2-3; TCRdb proposes TRBD1, but this gene call is untestable without DNA. CDR3: CASSYPPLLSGGDTDTQYF.